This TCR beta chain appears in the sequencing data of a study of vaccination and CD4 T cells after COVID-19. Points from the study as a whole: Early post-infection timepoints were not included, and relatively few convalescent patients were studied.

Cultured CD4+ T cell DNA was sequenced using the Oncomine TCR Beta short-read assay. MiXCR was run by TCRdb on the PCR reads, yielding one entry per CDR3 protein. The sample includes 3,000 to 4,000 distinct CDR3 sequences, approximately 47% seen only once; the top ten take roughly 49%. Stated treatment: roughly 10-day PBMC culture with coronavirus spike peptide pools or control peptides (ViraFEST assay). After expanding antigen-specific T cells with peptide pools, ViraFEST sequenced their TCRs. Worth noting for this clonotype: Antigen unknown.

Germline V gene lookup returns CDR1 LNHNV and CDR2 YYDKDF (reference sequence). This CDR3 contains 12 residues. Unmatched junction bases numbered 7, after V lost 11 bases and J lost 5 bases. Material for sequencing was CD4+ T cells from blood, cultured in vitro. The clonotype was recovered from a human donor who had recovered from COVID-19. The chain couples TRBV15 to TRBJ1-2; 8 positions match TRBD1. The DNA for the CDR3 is TGTGCCGCCGGGGGACAGGTTTATGGCTACACCTTC. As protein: CAAGGQVYGYTF.